This T cell receptor beta chain was captured in a study of blood T cell repertoires in COVID-19. Study in general: There were acute and convalescent COVID-19 samples, and they came from the United States, Italy and Spain. From T cells, B-cell-depleted T cells, or PBMCs came the material, which was cDNA or gDNA.

The length of the CDR3 is 14 residues. V was trimmed by 4 bases and J by 8 bases, leaving 14 bases between them. Germline V CDR1 and CDR2: LGHDT, YNNKEL (reference sequence). Per the authors' pipeline: The assay estimated nucleated cells by amplifying reference gene primers. Assay: immunoSEQ multiplex PCR; the TCRdb copy retains only in-frame clones and omits some. V, J and clone size are those of that table, while D and trimming were read from the DNA. This table has about 130,000 clones, 70% to 75% appearing once. The chain is built from TRBV3-1 (or the pseudogene TRBV3-2) and TRBJ1-4; no clear D. The source of this sequence is a man aged 60-69 years with acute or convalescent COVID-19. Material: peripheral blood. In nucleotides, the CDR3 is TGTGCCAGCAGCCCCAGTCAGGCGGGCGAAAAACTGTTTTTT. Translated, it gives CASSPSQAGEKLFF.